One and the same sample provided the 7 T cell receptor beta chains below, sequenced in a study of blood T cell repertoires in COVID-19. Generated by immunoSEQ multiplex PCR, the TCRdb table keeps only in-frame clones and is missing some. The sample consists of roughly 500,000 clones, about 88% of them appearing once. The sample consisted of peripheral blood. These receptors all come from a young man with COVID-19, enrolled during active disease.

This chain links TRBV5-1 with TRBJ2-3; D is undetermined. The CDR3 runs to 14 residues. Germline assignment: CDR1 SGHRS and CDR2 YFSETQ. The V end was cut by 0 bases, the J end by 0 bases, with 5 bases between. The CDR3 is CASSLVSSTDTQYF. The CDR3 coding sequence is TGCGCCAGCAGCTTGGTATCTAGCACAGATACGCAGTATTTT. Variable domain in full (rest from reference TRBV5-1 and TRBJ2-3): KAGVTQTPRYLIKTRGQQVTLSCSPISGHRSVSWYQQTPGQGLQFLFEYFSETQRNKGNFPGRFSGRQFSNSRSEMNVSTLELGDSALYLCASSLVSSTDTQYFGPGTRLTVL.

The genes are TRBV7-6 and TRBJ2-7, with 8 positions matching TRBD2. The CDR3 length is 14 residues. Germline V gene lookup returns CDR1 SGHVS and CDR2 FNYEAQ. V shed 3 bases, J shed 6 bases, and the junction held 7 bases outside the gene matches. CDR3 amino acids: CASSFGLASGEQYF. The CDR3 DNA reads as TGTGCCAGCAGCTTCGGACTAGCATCTGGCGAGCAGTACTTC.

This clone was observed once. This same CDR3 is encoded by further DNA sequences in the sample. The chain carries TRBV4-2 and TRBJ2-2; possibly TRBD1 for D (5 bases). The CDR3 extends over 13 amino acids. Trimming took off 2 bases at V and 5 bases at J, with 6 bases between the two ends. Germline V CDR1 and CDR2: LGHNA, YNFKEQ. CDR3 residues: CASSQQGTGELFF. The CDR3, as DNA: TGTGCCAGCAGCCAACAGGGAACCGGGGAGCTGTTTTTT.

The chain couples TRBV5-1 to TRBJ2-7, with 7 bases that match TRBD1. Unmatched junction bases numbered 9, after V lost 0 bases and J lost 3 bases. The V gene's germline CDR1 is SGHRS and CDR2 YFSETQ. This CDR3 spans 16 amino acids. The CDR3 sequence is CASSLVTGDRRYEQYF. CDR3 nucleotide sequence: TGCGCCAGCAGCTTGGTTACTGGGGACAGACGCTACGAGCAGTACTTC.

V usage is TRBV5-1 and J usage is TRBJ2-7; D is perhaps TRBD1 (6 bases). CDR3 length equals 12 residues. CDR1 is SGHRS and CDR2 is YFSETQ in the germline V gene. Trimming took off 5 bases at V and 3 bases at J, with 9 bases between the two ends. CDR3 in DNA: TGCGCCAGCAGGAAGGACAGCTACGAGCAGTACTTC. It specifies CASRKDSYEQYF.

This clone was seen a few times. DNA of the CDR3: TGTGCCAGCAGATTCGACAGATATAATTCACCCCTCCACTTT. Translating gives CASRFDRYNSPLHF. V and J are TRBV27 and TRBJ1-6; D may be TRBD1 (5 bases). This CDR3 has 14 residues. V was clipped by 6 bases and J by 4 bases, with 10 bases between them. Germline values: CDR1 MNHEY, CDR2 SMNVEV (reference sequence).

The chain joins TRBV28 to TRBJ1-2; D possibly corresponds to TRBD1 (6 bases). CDR1 and CDR2 from the germline V gene are MDHEN and SYDVKM. CDR3 length: 14 amino acids. V gave up 6 bases and J gave up 7 bases, with 18 bases separating them. The CDR3 DNA follows: TGTGCCAGCAGCCCTACCGCAGGGGCCGGTGGCTACACCTTC. It specifies CASSPTAGAGGYTF.